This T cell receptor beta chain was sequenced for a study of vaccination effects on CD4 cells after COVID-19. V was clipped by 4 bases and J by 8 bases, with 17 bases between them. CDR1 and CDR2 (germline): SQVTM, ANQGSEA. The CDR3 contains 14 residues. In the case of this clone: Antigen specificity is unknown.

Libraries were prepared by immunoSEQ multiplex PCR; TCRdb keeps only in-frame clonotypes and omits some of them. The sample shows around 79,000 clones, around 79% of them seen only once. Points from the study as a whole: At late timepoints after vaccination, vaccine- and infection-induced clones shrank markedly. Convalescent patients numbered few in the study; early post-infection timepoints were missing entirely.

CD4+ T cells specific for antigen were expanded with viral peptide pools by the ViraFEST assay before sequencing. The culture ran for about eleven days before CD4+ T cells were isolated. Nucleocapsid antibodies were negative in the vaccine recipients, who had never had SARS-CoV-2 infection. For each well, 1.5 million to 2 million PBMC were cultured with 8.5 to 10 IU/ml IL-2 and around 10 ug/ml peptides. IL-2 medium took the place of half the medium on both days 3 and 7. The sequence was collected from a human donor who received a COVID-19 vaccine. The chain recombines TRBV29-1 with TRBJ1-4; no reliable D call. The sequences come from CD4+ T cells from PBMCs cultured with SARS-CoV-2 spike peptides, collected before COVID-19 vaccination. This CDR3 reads CSVGDTSRGEKLFF. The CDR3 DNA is TGCAGCGTTGGTGACACCTCCCGGGGAGAAAAACTGTTTTTT. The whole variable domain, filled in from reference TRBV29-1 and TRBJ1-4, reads SAVISQKPSRDICQRGTSLTIQCQVDSQVTMMFWYRQQPGQSLTLIATANQGSEATYESGFVIDKFPISRPNLTFSTLTVSNMSPEDSSIYLCSVGDTSRGEKLFFGSGTQLSVL.